This T cell receptor beta chain was recovered during a study of T-cell memory formation after mild COVID-19. General study findings and limits: CM and EM subsets held most contracting CD4+ clones; EMRA held CD8+ ones.

In TCRdb, the 5' RACE reads were re-called with MiXCR into one record per CDR3 protein. Among 200,000 to 250,000 distinct CDR3 sequences listed, 27% were seen once. V shed 9 bases and J 9 bases; nucleotides not matched to a gene: 13. The CDR3 is 14 residues long. The V gene's germline CDR1 is MGHDK and CDR2 SYGVNS. As to this clonotype: Its specificity is not known.

The J gene is TRBJ2-1, the V gene TRBV25-1; 8 nucleotides agree with TRBD1. The sequence was obtained from an adult woman who had mild COVID-19 (a few samples of this study predate the infection). Cell type and time point are not known. Material for sequencing was PBMCs or a T cell subset sorted from them (not recorded which). The CDR3 sequence: CASLGTGGRSEQFF. The CDR3 DNA follows: TGTGCCAGTTTAGGGACAGGAGGGCGCAGTGAGCAGTTCTTC.